The 11 T cell receptor beta chains below all came from one sample that was sequenced in a study of blood T cell repertoires in COVID-19. Using immunoSEQ multiplex PCR, the repertoire was profiled, and TCRdb retains in-frame clones only, with some absent. The sample records a few hundred thousand clones, under 90% being singletons. Sample: peripheral blood. Every receptor here comes from a woman aged 30 to 39 with COVID-19, enrolled during active disease.

J is TRBJ1-6 and V is TRBV19, with D tentatively TRBD1 (5 bases). The CDR3 contains 13 residues. The germline gives CDR1 LNHDA, CDR2 SQIVND (reference sequence). V lost 3 bases to trimming and J lost 10 bases, with 10 bases between them. The CDR3 here is CASSMGPSSPLHF. CDR3 coding DNA: TGTGCCAGTAGTATGGGGCCTTCGTCACCCCTCCACTTT.

This clone showed up just a few times. This sample also contains other DNA sequences that code for the same CDR3. This chain joins TRBV2 and TRBJ1-2; tentative D call: TRBD1 (5 bases). This CDR3 spans 13 amino acids. Trimming removed 3 bases at V and 8 bases at J, with 13 bases between. The germline CDR1 and CDR2 sequences are SNHLY and FYNNEI. The CDR3 nucleotides are TGTGCCAGCAGTGAGGGGCAGGGAGGAGGCTACACCTTC. Translating it yields CASSEGQGGGYTF. The full variable domain, its missing parts supplied by reference TRBV2 and TRBJ1-2, is EPEVTQTPSHQVTQMGQEVILRCVPISNHLYFYWYRQILGQKVEFLVSFYNNEISEKSEIFDDQFSVERPDGSNFTLKIRSTKLEDSAMYFCASSEGQGGGYTFGSGTRLTVV.

This clone was observed a few times. The V gene is TRBV11-2, the J gene TRBJ1-3; D remains unclear. The CDR3 sequence is 15 residues long. Trimming took 1 base from V and 2 from J, leaving 9 bases between them. Germline V gene data show CDR1 as SGHAT and CDR2 as FQNNGV. DNA for the CDR3: TGTGCCAGCAGCTTAGCGGGTAGAGCTGGAAACACCATATATTTT. Amino acid sequence: CASSLAGRAGNTIYF.

The genes are TRBV29-1 and TRBJ2-1, with 8 bases identical to TRBD1. Germline V lookup: CDR1 SQVTM, CDR2 ANQGSEA. With 6 bases clipped from V and 8 bases from J, the junction kept 3 bases outside the gene matches. This CDR3 is built from 11 residues. The CDR3 sequence is CSVTGVDEQFF. The DNA of the CDR3 is TGCAGCGTGACAGGGGTGGATGAGCAGTTCTTC.

V and J are TRBV9 and TRBJ2-5; unclear D gene. The CDR3 sequence is 14 residues long. From germline, CDR1 is SGDLS and CDR2 YYNGEE. The V gene lost 0 bases and the J gene lost 7 bases, with 13 bases spanning the gap. CDR3 nucleotide sequence: TGTGCCAGCAGCGTAGGGTTACGTTCAGGGACCCAGTACTTC. This translates into CASSVGLRSGTQYF.

The chain links TRBV2 to TRBJ1-3; the D gene is possibly TRBD1 (5 bases). Per the germline V gene, CDR1 is SNHLY and CDR2 is FYNNEI. Trimming pared 8 bases from V and 8 bases from J, leaving 19 bases between. The CDR3 length is 14 residues. In nucleotides, the CDR3 is TGTGCCAGCGAATCCGGGGGGGTAGGAGACACCATATATTTT. Residues: CASESGGVGDTIYF.

This clone has just a few counts. V usage is TRBV7-8 and J usage is TRBJ2-3; the D is unclear. Germline CDR1 SGHVS, CDR2 FQNEAQ. Deletions cut 7 bases from V and 0 bases from J, with 11 bases between. This CDR3 contains 14 residues. CDR3 protein: CASTVVPSTDTQYF. In nucleotides, the CDR3 is TGTGCCAGCACCGTAGTCCCGAGCACAGATACGCAGTATTTT.

The CDR3 DNA is TGTGCCACCTGGACAGGGGGTGGCTACACCTTC. Translation gives CATWTGGGYTF. The gene calls are TRBV24-1 and TRBJ1-2; 10 bases are shared with TRBD1. Per the germline V gene, CDR1 is KGHDR and CDR2 is SFDVKD. V gave up 9 bases and J gave up 7 bases; unmatched junction bases: 1. CDR3 length: 11 residues.

The chain carries TRBV29-1 and TRBJ1-2, with 7 bases aligning to TRBD1. V shed 5 bases and J 4 bases; nucleotides not matched to a gene: 7. This CDR3 comprises 13 residues. Germline CDR1 is SQVTM and CDR2 is ANQGSEA. The chain's CDR3 is CSVPAGTVYGYTF. Written as DNA, the CDR3 is TGCAGCGTTCCCGCAGGGACAGTCTATGGCTACACCTTC.

This clone has a single count. V is TRBV3-1 (or the pseudogene TRBV3-2) and J is TRBJ2-3; 10 bases line up with TRBD1. CDR1 is LGHDT and CDR2 is YNNKEL in the germline V gene (reference sequence). The ends lost 0 bases at V and 4 bases at J; junction bases unmatched: 16. This CDR3 is 20 amino acids long. CDR3 DNA sequence: TGTGCCAGCAGCCAAGATATAAGGAGGCGGGACAGGGGTGGGGCAGATACGCAGTATTTT. Amino acid sequence: CASSQDIRRRDRGGADTQYF.

V gene TRBV6-2 or TRBV6-3 combines with J gene TRBJ1-1; 8 bases line up with TRBD1. The CDR3 extends over 12 amino acids. CDR1 MNHEY and CDR2 SVGEGT come from the germline V gene. Losses at the gene ends were 6 bases for V and 9 bases for J; bases not matched to a gene: 6. The CDR3 DNA is TGTGCCAGCAGCAACGGACAGGGTAAAGCTTTCTTT. Translation: CASSNGQGKAFF.